This T cell receptor beta chain was found in a study of CD8+ T cells in alopecia areata. The CDR3 extends over 15 amino acids. The V and J ends lost 5 bases and 7 bases, in that order; junction bases with no gene match: 6. Looked up from germline, CDR1 is SGHDN and CDR2 is FVKESK. Following extraction, RNA underwent reverse transcription to cDNA, which served as the sequencing template. Here immunoSEQ multiplex PCR was the method, and the copy in TCRdb shows in-frame clones only, minus some. The sample yields 150,000 to 200,000 clones, 60% seen once. Treatment given: oral pan-JAK inhibitor, 5-10 mg twice daily. There are a few counts of this clone.

The sample consisted of CD4+ T cells sorted from blood, taken at week 24, from a patient treated with tofacitinib. The rearrangement links TRBV14 to TRBJ2-1, with 12 bases fitting TRBD1. The receptor's source is a human donor with alopecia areata. CDR3 residues: CASSSGQGAWNEQFF. DNA for the CDR3: TGTGCCAGCAGCTCGGGACAGGGGGCATGGAATGAGCAGTTCTTC.